This T cell receptor beta chain was profiled in a study of patients and donors after allogeneic stem cell transplantation. This clonotype occurred a few times. The CDR3 extends over 19 amino acids. Germline V CDR1 and CDR2: LGHDT, YNNKEL (reference sequence). The J segment lost 5 bases and the V segment lost 5 bases, leaving 12 bases of the junction unmatched. Via MiXCR, TCRdb re-called the RT-PCR reads, giving one row per CDR3 protein. The repertoire holds approximately 410,000 distinct CDR3 sequences, with under 20% as singletons. Material: blood, either unsorted or a sorted T cell fraction (not recorded which). The rearrangement links TRBV3-1 to TRBJ2-1, with 16 nucleotides matching TRBD2. This receptor was obtained from a human donor who was either an allogeneic HSCT recipient or a stem cell or donor lymphocyte infusion donor (not recorded which). It is not recorded whose cells these are; they may come from a transplant donor. CDR3: CASSRGTSGGGRNHNEQFF. CDR3 coding DNA: TGTGCCAGCAGCAGAGGGACTAGCGGGGGGGGACGGAACCACAATGAGCAGTTCTTC.